This TCR beta chain appears in the sequencing data of a study of early T cells in non-severe SARS-CoV-2 infection (dated by TCRdb to about 2021). Regarding the research as a whole: TCR sequencing used bulk RNA from unsorted whole blood, so alpha and beta chains could not be paired.

Overall results and qualifications from the work: VDJdb matching was skewed toward anti-spike CD8 responses and likely underestimated virus-specific expansions, missing private and CD4 specificities.

Set within a cohort of healthcare workers in London, UK, this nested case-control study involved weekly PCR testing of nasopharyngeal swabs along with blood sampling. Healthcare workers were recruited between 23 and 31 March 2020, during the week of the UK lockdown, and were followed weekly for up to roughly 16 weeks. This clonotype appeared a few times. Its specific antigen is unknown. No base quality values were provided; no much bigger clone lies one nucleotide off. The protocol used for the library was 5' RACE. TCRdb lists the instrument as NextSeq 500. The TCR library protocol attached unique molecular identifiers to individual cDNA molecules to correct for sequencing error and PCR bias. Sequencing covered both TCR alpha and beta chains, and within each sample the abundances of alpha and beta sequences were tightly co-correlated. The paper's data handling went like this. V gene, J gene and CDR3 annotation of TCR sequences was performed with Decombinator V4. TCRs were defined as expanded if a significant change between any two time points was detected under a Poisson model with p below 0.0001. TCR abundances were normalised to the total number of TCRs sequenced per sample and were expressed as counts per million. MAIT TCRs were defined by TRAV1-2 paired with TRAJ12, TRAJ20 or TRAJ33, and iNKT TCRs by TRAV10 paired with TRAJ18. VDJdb, accessed on 1 November 2021, was searched for TCRs annotated for CMV, EBV and SARS-CoV-2, and TCRs annotated for more than one antigen were excluded. Through fastp at Q25 and MiXCR, TCRdb rebuilt clones from the public reads, retaining in-frame beta chains. Each CDR3 protein gets just one entry, which takes the most common genes and DNA from the rows behind it. The V and J calls shown here were made by TCRdb, not taken from the authors' results. The sample includes about 55,000 distinct CDR3 sequences, with about 15% observed a single time. The top ten hold about 9% of the sample.

From its cysteine to its phenylalanine, the CDR3 spans 16 amino acids. Just the 48-base CDR3 DNA is kept, in frame starting at base 1. CDR1 is given as SGHAT and CDR2 as FQNNGV, both from the germline V gene. The junction shows trimming of 5 bases on V and 1 base on J, plus 17 bases between the germline ends. Here the sequenced sample was whole blood, taken at baseline. The sequence joins TRBV11-2 to TRBJ1-2, and TRBD1 may be the D gene, going by 5 matching bases. The sequence derives from an adult who was a healthcare worker with PCR-confirmed SARS-CoV-2 infection or an uninfected control (not recorded which). The DNA sequence is given as TGTGCCAGCAGCACCAGACGGCCAGGACATAACTATGGCTACACCTTC. This sequence encodes CASSTRRPGHNYGYTF.